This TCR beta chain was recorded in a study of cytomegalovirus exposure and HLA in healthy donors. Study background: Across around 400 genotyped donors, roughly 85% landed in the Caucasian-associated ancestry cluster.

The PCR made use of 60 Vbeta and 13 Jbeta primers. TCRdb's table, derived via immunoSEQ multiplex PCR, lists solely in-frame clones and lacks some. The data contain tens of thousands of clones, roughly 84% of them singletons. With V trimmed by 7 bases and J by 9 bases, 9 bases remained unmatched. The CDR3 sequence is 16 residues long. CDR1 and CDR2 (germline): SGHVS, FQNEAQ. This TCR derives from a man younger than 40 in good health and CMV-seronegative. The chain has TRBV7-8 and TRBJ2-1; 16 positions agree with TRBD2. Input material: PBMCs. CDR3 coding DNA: TGTGCCAGCAACTTGGGACTAGCGGGAGGGCCGAGTGAGCAGTTCTTC. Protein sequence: CASNLGLAGGPSEQFF. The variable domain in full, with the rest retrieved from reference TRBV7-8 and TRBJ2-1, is GAGVSQSPRYKVAKRGQDVALRCDPISGHVSLFWYQQALGQGPEFLTYFQNEAQLDKSGLPSDRFFAERPEGSVSTLKIQRTQQEDSAVYLCASNLGLAGGPSEQFFGPGTRLTVL.